This TCR beta chain stems from a study of blood T cell repertoires in COVID-19 (dated by TCRdb to about 2020). With respect to the entire study: Samples from collaborators originated in the United States, Italy and Spain and spanned both the acute and convalescent phases of COVID-19. The dataset comprised deeply sampled blood TCRbeta repertoires from subjects exposed to, actively infected with, or recovered from COVID-19. The material from the prospective study consisted of cDNA or gDNA derived from T cells, B-cell-depleted T cells, or PBMCs. Samples came from the ongoing ImmuneRACE study (first 160 participants) plus 1,254 subjects from 6 global collaborators. HLA class I and class II types, where available, came from metadata supplied by the sample provider rather than from assay-based typing. A de-identified subject ID, COVID-19 status, age in years and sex were almost always included in the sample metadata. The repertoires were released in a freely available public database meant as a resource for research on the immune response to SARS-CoV-2. Overall study results and their limits: The amount of clinical and demographic metadata varied by source and participant and was provided uncurated.

One collaborating source in Seattle enrolled patients during active infection and followed them longitudinally through the course of disease. Whole blood was collected in K2EDTA tubes by collaborating institutions according to the institutions' own protocols. Collaborator samples were shipped for TCRbeta analysis as frozen whole blood, isolated PBMCs, or DNA extracted from either sample type. Concerning this clone: This clone's antigen is unknown. No base-level quality is on record; no much larger clone is a single base apart.

TCRbeta CDR3 regions were amplified from genomic DNA using the immunoSEQ Assay, a bias-controlled multiplex PCR. The published analysis was carried out like this. Within the assay, amplification of reference gene primers was used to estimate how many nucleated cells each sample contained. To quantify the absolute abundance of each unique TCRbeta CDR3 rearrangement, sequence reads were collapsed and filtered. Productive Simpson clonality was computed per sample as the square root of Simpson's diversity index over productive rearrangements. TCRdb re-hosts the immuneACCESS table, in-frame sequences only. Its copies lack some clones; in the studies checked, an unresolved V gene accounts for under half of them, and the cause for the rest is not known. V and J calls and clone size are copied from that table; D and trimming were computed from the DNA. Within this sample are about 410,000 clones, with around nine tenths of them counted one time only. 1.5% to 1.9% of the sample belongs to the ten largest clones.

What was sequenced was peripheral blood. The TCR was taken from a woman between 35 and 50 years old with COVID-19, enrolled during active disease.

The CDR3 corresponds to CASSLRPATGMEQPQHF. Read as DNA, the sequence is TGTGCCAGCAGCTTAAGGCCGGCCACAGGGATGGAGCAGCCCCAGCATTTT. The V gene is TRBV7-9 and the J gene is TRBJ1-5; TRBD1 is perhaps the D gene, given 6 matching bases. Via the germline V gene (reference sequence), CDR1 is SEHNR and CDR2 FQNEAQ. Including cysteine and phenylalanine, the CDR3 has 17 amino acids. The DNA shown is the 51-base CDR3, in frame from base 1. V loses 2 bases, J loses 7 bases, and the germline ends lie 21 bases apart.